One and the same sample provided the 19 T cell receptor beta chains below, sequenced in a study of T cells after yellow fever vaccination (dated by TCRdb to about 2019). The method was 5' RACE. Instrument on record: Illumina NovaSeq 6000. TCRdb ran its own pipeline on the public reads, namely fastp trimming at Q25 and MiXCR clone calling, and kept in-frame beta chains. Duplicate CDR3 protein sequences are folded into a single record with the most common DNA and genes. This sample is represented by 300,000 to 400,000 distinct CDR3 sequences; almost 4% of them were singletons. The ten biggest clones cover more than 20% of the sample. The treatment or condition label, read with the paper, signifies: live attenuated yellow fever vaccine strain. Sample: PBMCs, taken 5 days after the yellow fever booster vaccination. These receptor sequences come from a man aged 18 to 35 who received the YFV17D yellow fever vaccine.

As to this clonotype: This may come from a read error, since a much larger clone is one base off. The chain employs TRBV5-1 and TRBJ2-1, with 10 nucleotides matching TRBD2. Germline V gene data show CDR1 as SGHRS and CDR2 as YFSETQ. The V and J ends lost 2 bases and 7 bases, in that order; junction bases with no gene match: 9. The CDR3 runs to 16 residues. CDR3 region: CASSFIAGGRGNEQFF. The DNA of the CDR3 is TGCGCCAGCAGCTTTATAGCGGGGGGTCGAGGAAATGAGCAGTTCTTC.

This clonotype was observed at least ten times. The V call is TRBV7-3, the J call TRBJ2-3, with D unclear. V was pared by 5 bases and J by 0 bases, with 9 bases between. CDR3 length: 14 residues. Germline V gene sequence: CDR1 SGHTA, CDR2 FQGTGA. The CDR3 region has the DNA TGTGCCAGCAGCCCCGCCCCCAGCACAGATACGCAGTATTTT. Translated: CASSPAPSTDTQYF.

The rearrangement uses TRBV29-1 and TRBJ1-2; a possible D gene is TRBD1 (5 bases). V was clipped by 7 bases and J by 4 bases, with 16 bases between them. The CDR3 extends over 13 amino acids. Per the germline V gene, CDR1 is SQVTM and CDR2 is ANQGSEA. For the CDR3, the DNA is TGCAGCGCAACAACGACAGCCCTCTATGGCTACACCTTC. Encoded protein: CSATTTALYGYTF. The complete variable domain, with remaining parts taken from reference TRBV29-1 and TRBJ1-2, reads SAVISQKPSRDICQRGTSLTIQCQVDSQVTMMFWYRQQPGQSLTLIATANQGSEATYESGFVIDKFPISRPNLTFSTLTVSNMSPEDSSIYLCSATTTALYGYTFGSGTRLTVV.

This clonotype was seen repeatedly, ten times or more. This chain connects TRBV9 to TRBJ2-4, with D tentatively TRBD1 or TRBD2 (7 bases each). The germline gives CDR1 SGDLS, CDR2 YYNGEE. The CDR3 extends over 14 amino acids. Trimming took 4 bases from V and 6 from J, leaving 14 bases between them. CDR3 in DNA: TGTGCCAGCAGCCCAGGGGGGGACAGAAACATTCAGTACTTC. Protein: CASSPGGDRNIQYF. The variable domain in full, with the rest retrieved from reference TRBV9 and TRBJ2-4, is DSGVTQTPKHLITATGQRVTLRCSPRSGDLSVYWYQQSLDQGLQFLIQYYNGEERAKGNILERFSAQQFPDLHSELNLSSLELGDSALYFCASSPGGDRNIQYFGAGTRLSVL.

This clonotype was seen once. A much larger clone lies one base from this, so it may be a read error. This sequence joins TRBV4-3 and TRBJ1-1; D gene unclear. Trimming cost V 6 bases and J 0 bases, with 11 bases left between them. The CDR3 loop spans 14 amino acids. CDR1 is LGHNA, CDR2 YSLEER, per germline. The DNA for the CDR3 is TGCGCCAGCAGATCTCCCCCGCTGAACACTGAAGCTTTCTTT. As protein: CASRSPPLNTEAFF.

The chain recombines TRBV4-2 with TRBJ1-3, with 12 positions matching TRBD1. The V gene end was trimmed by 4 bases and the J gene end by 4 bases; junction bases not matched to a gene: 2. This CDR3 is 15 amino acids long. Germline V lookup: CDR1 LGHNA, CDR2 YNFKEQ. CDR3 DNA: TGTGCCAGCAGCCCGGGACAGGGGGCAGGAAACACCATATATTTT. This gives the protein CASSPGQGAGNTIYF.

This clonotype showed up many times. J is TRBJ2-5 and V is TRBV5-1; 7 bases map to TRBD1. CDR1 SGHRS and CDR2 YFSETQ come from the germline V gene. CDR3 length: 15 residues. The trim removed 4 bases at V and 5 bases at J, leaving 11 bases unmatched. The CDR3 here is CASSPTGDVVETQYF. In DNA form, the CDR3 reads TGCGCCAGCAGCCCAACAGGGGATGTTGTGGAGACCCAGTACTTC. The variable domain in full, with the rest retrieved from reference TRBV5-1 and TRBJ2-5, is KAGVTQTPRYLIKTRGQQVTLSCSPISGHRSVSWYQQTPGQGLQFLFEYFSETQRNKGNFPGRFSGRQFSNSRSEMNVSTLELGDSALYLCASSPTGDVVETQYFGPGTRLLVL.

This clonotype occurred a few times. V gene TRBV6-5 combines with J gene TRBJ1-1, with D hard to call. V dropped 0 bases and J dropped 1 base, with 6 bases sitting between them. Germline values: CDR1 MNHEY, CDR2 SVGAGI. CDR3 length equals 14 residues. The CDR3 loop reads CASSYSVKNTEAFF. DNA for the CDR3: TGTGCCAGCAGTTACTCAGTTAAGAACACTGAAGCTTTCTTT.

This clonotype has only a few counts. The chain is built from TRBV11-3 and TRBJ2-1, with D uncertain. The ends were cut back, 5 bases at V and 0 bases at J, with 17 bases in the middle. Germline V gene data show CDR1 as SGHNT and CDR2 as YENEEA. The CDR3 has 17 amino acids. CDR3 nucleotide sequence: TGTGCCAGCAGCGGCCCGGGCGTAATTAGCTCCTACAATGAGCAGTTCTTC. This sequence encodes CASSGPGVISSYNEQFF.

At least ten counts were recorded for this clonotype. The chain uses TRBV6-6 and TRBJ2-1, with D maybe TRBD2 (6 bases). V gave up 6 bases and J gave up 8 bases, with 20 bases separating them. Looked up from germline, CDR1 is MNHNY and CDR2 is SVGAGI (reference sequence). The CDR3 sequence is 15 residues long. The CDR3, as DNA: TGTGCCAGCAGGGCAATCCTAGCGAAGGATGATGAGCAGTTCTTC. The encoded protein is CASRAILAKDDEQFF.

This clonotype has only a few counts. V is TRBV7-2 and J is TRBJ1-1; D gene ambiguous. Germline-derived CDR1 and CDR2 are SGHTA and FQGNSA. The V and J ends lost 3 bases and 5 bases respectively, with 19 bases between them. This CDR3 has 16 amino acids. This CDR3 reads CASSLFVRRRMTEAFF. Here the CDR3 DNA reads TGTGCCAGCAGCTTGTTCGTACGACGGCGGATGACTGAAGCTTTCTTT.

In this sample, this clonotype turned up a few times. The CDR3 sequence: CASSTTGQAYEQYF. The DNA of the CDR3 is TGTGCCAGCAGCACAACCGGGCAGGCCTACGAGCAGTACTTC. The chain recombines TRBV7-2 with TRBJ2-7, with unresolved D. CDR1 SGHTA and CDR2 FQGNSA come from the germline V gene. The CDR3 consists of 14 residues. The V end was cut by 5 bases, the J end by 2 bases, with 13 bases between.

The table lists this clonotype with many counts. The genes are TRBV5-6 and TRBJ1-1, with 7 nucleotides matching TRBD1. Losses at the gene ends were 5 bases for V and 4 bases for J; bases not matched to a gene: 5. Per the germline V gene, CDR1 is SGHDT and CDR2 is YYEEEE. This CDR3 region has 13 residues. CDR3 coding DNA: TGTGCCAGCAGAGGGGGCGAGGTCACTGAAGCTTTCTTT. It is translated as CASRGGEVTEAFF.

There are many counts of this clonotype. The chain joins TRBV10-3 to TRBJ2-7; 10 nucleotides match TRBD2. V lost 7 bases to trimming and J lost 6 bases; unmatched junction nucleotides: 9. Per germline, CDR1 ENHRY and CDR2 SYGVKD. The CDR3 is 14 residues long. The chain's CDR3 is CAITPLAGEGEQYF. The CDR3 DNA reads TGTGCCATCACCCCCCTAGCGGGGGAGGGCGAGCAGTACTTC.

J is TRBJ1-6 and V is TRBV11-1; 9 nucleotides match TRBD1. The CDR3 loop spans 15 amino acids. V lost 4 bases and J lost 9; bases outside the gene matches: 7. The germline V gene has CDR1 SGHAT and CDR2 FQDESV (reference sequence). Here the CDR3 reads CASSSHRGPGSPLHF. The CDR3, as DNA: TGTGCCAGCAGCTCCCACAGGGGGCCGGGTTCACCCCTCCACTTT. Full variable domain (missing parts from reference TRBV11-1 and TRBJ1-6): EAEVAQSPRYKITEKSQAVAFWCDPISGHATLYWYRQILGQGPELLVQFQDESVVDDSQLPKDRFSAERLKGVDSTLKIQPAELGDSAMYLCASSSHRGPGSPLHFGNGTRLTVT.

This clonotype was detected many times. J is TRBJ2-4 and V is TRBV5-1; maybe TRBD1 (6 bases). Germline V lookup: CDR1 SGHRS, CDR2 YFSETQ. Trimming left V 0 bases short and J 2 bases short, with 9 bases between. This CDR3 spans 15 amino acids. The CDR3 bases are TGCGCCAGCAGCTTGGTCGGGACATCCAAAAACATTCAGTACTTC. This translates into CASSLVGTSKNIQYF.

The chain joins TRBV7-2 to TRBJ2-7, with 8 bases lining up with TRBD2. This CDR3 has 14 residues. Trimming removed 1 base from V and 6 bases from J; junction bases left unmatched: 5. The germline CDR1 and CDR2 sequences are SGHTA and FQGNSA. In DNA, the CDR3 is TGTGCCAGCAGCTTAGTTGCGGGGGGTGGCGAGCAGTACGTC. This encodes CASSLVAGGGEQYV.

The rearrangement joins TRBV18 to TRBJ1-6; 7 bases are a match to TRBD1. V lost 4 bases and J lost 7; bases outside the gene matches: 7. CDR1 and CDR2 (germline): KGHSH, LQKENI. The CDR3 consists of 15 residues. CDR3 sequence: CASSRTTGTNSPLHF. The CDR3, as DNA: TGTGCCAGCTCACGTACGACAGGGACAAATTCACCCCTCCACTTT. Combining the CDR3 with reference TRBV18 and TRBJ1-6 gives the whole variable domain NAGVMQNPRHLVRRRGQEARLRCSPMKGHSHVYWYRQLPEEGLKFMVYLQKENIIDESGMPKERFSAEFPKEGPSILRIQQVVRGDSAAYFCASSRTTGTNSPLHFGNGTRLTVT.

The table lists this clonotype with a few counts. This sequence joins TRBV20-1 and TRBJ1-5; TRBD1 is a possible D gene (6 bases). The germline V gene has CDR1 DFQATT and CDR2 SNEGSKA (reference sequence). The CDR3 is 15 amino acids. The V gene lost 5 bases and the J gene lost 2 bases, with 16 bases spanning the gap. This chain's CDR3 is CSAGPGRGRNQPQHF. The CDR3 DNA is TGCAGTGCTGGACCGGGCCGGGGGCGCAATCAGCCCCAGCATTTT.